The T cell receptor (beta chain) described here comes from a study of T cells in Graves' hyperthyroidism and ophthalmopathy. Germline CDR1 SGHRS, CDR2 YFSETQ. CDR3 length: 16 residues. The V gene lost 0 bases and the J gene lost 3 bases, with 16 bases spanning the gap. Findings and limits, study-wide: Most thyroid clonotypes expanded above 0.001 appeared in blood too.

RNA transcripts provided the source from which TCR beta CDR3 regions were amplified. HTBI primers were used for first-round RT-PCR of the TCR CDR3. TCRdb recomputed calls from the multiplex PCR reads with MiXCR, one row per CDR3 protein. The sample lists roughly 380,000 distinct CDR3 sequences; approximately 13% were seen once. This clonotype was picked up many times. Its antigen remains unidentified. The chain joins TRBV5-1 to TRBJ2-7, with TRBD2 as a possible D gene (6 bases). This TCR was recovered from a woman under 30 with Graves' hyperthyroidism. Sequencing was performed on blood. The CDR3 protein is CASSLGQGEDYYEQYF. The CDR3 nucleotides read TGCGCCAGCAGCTTGGGCCAGGGTGAGGACTACTACGAGCAGTACTTC. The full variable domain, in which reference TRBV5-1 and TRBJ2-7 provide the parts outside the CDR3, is KAGVTQTPRYLIKTRGQQVTLSCSPISGHRSVSWYQQTPGQGLQFLFEYFSETQRNKGNFPGRFSGRQFSNSRSEMNVSTLELGDSALYLCASSLGQGEDYYEQYFGPGTRLTVT.